Following are 10 T cell receptor beta chains from one sample sequenced in a study of blood T cell repertoires in COVID-19. TCRdb keeps only in-frame clones here, not all; method: immunoSEQ multiplex PCR. Altogether more than 75,000 clones are present, 80% to 90% being singletons, with the ten largest covering less than 3.5%. The sequencing sample was made of peripheral blood. The receptors shown here come from a man aged 45-65 years with COVID-19, enrolled during active disease.

The chain joins TRBV29-1 to TRBJ1-5; 8 nucleotides line up with TRBD1. The CDR3 is 13 residues long. V lost 6 bases, J lost 7 bases, and 8 bases stayed unmatched. Per the germline V gene, CDR1 is SQVTM and CDR2 is ANQGSEA. CDR3 residues: CSVETGVGQPQHF. CDR3 in DNA: TGCAGCGTAGAGACAGGGGTCGGCCAGCCCCAGCATTTT.

The chain employs TRBV7-3 and TRBJ1-1, with unresolved D. This CDR3 has 13 amino acids. CDR1 is SGHTA and CDR2 is FQGTGA in the germline V gene. Between the trimmed V and J ends, which lost 5 bases and 2 bases, there was a span of 9 bases. DNA for the CDR3: TGTGCCAGCAGCCAGACGGGTAACACTGAAGCTTTCTTT. Translation gives CASSQTGNTEAFF.

This chain connects TRBV6-5 to TRBJ2-1; tentative D call: TRBD1 (6 bases). This CDR3 spans 15 amino acids. Between the trimmed V and J ends, which lost 8 bases and 0 bases, there was a span of 14 bases. Germline CDR1 reads MNHEY; CDR2 reads SVGAGI. The CDR3 sequence is CASAQQGSSYNEQFF. The CDR3 DNA is TGTGCCAGCGCCCAACAGGGAAGCTCCTACAATGAGCAGTTCTTC.

This chain connects TRBV29-1 to TRBJ2-5, with 8 bases aligning to TRBD2. Germline CDR1 and CDR2: SQVTM and ANQGSEA. V dropped 3 bases and J dropped 2; count of bases not matched to a gene: 8. The CDR3 runs 15 residues. The CDR3 is CSVEGLAGSQETQYF. CDR3 DNA sequence: TGCAGCGTTGAGGGGTTAGCGGGGTCTCAAGAGACCCAGTACTTC.

J is TRBJ1-1 and V is TRBV6-5; D not certain. Looked up from germline, CDR1 is MNHEY and CDR2 is SVGAGI. The CDR3 is 12 amino acids. Trimming removed 8 bases from V and 4 bases from J, with 11 bases in between. CDR3 protein: CASYEVSTEAFF. The CDR3 bases are TGTGCCAGCTATGAGGTTTCCACTGAAGCTTTCTTT.

The V and J genes are TRBV28 and TRBJ1-2; 7 nucleotides match TRBD1. The V gene's germline CDR1 is MDHEN and CDR2 SYDVKM. The length of the CDR3 is 15 residues. V lost 4 bases and J lost 3; bases outside the gene matches: 8. As DNA, the CDR3 is TGTGCCAGCAGTTCCGAGACAGGGTGGTACTATGGCTACACCTTC. Protein sequence: CASSSETGWYYGYTF.

The chain has TRBV9 and TRBJ2-3; D remains ambiguous. The V and J ends lost 4 bases and 2 bases respectively, with 5 bases between them. This CDR3 region has 12 residues. CDR1 SGDLS and CDR2 YYNGEE come from the germline V gene. Written as DNA, the CDR3 is TGTGCCAGCAGCCCATTCACAGATACGCAGTATTTT. This translates into CASSPFTDTQYF.

The chain carries TRBV7-2 and TRBJ2-2, with 11 bases lining up with TRBD1. Germline V gene lookup returns CDR1 SGHTA and CDR2 FQGNSA. The trim removed 3 bases at V and 13 bases at J, leaving 7 bases unmatched. The CDR3 extends over 14 amino acids. CDR3 in DNA: TGTGCCAGCAGCTTGCCGGGACAGGGGGTGGGGCTGTTTTTT. Translation gives CASSLPGQGVGLFF.

This sequence joins TRBV2 and TRBJ2-2; D is perhaps TRBD1 (5 bases). Trimming stripped 6 bases from V and 11 bases from J, with 13 bases between. Germline assignment: CDR1 SNHLY and CDR2 FYNNEI. The CDR3 is made up of 12 amino acids. The DNA of the CDR3 is TGTGCCAGCAGAATAGACAGCGAAGAGCTGTTTTTT. It specifies CASRIDSEELFF.

This chain uses TRBV3-1 (or the pseudogene TRBV3-2) with TRBJ1-5, with D perhaps matching TRBD1 (5 bases). CDR1 is LGHDT and CDR2 is YNNKEL in the germline V gene (reference sequence). The CDR3 sequence is 15 residues long. Trimming took off 0 bases at V and 7 bases at J, with 13 bases between the two ends. The CDR3 DNA sequence: TGTGCCAGCAGCCAAGATCAGGGACGGGGGCAGCCCCAGCATTTT. Its protein is CASSQDQGRGQPQHF.